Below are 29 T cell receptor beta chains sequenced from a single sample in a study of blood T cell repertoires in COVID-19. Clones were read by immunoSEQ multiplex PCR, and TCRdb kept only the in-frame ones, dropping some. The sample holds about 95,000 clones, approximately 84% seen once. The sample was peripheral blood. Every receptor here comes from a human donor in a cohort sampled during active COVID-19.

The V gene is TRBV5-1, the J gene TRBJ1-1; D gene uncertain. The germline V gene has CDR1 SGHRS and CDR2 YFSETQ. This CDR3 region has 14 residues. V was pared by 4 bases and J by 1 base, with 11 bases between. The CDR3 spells CASSPRAPNTEAFF. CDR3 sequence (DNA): TGCGCCAGCAGCCCGAGGGCCCCGAACACTGAAGCTTTCTTT.

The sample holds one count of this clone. DNA for the CDR3: TGTGCCAGCTCCTCGGGGGAAAAACTGTTTTTT. Translation: CASSSGEKLFF. The V call is TRBV18, the J call TRBJ1-4; no reliable D call. The ends were cut back, 6 bases at V and 8 bases at J, with 7 bases in the middle. The length of the CDR3 is 11 residues. In germline, CDR1 is KGHSH, CDR2 LQKENI. The full variable domain, in which reference TRBV18 and TRBJ1-4 provide the parts outside the CDR3, is NAGVMQNPRHLVRRRGQEARLRCSPMKGHSHVYWYRQLPEEGLKFMVYLQKENIIDESGMPKERFSAEFPKEGPSILRIQQVVRGDSAAYFCASSSGEKLFFGSGTQLSVL.

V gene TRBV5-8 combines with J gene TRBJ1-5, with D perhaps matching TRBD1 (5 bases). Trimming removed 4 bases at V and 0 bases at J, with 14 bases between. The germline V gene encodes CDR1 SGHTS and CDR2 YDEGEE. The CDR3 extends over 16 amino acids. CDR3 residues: CASSRVRGNSNQPQHF. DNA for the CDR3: TGTGCCAGCAGCCGGGTCCGGGGGAATAGCAATCAGCCCCAGCATTTT.

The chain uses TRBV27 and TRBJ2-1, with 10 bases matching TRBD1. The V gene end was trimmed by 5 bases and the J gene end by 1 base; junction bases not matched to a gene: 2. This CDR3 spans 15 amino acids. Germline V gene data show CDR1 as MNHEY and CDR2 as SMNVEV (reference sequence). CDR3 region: CASSPDRGSYNEQFF. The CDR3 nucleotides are TGTGCCAGCAGTCCGGACAGGGGGTCCTACAATGAGCAGTTCTTC.

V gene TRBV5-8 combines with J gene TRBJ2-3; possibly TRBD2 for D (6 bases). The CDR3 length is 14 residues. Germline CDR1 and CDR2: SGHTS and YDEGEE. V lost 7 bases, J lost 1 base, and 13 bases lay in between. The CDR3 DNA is TGTGCCAGCGCCCGGGGGTGGGGCACAGATACGCAGTATTTT. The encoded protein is CASARGWGTDTQYF.

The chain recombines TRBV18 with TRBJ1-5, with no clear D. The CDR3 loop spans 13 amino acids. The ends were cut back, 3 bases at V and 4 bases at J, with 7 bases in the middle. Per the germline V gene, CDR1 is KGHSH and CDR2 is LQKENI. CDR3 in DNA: TGTGCCAGCTCACCCCACACGAATCAGCCCCAGCATTTT. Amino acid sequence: CASSPHTNQPQHF.

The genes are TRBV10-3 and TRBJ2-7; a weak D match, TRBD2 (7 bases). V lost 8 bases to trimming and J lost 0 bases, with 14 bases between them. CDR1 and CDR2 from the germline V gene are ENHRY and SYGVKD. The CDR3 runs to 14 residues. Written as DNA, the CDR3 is TGTGCCATCTGGAGGGGGGGCAGCTCCTACGAGCAGTACTTC. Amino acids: CAIWRGGSSYEQYF.

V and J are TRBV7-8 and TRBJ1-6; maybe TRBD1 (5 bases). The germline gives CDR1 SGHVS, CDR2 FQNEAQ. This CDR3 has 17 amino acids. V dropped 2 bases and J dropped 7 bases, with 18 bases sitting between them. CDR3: CASSLIAGMSGNSPLHF. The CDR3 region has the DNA TGTGCCAGCAGCTTAATCGCAGGGATGAGTGGGAATTCACCCCTCCACTTT.

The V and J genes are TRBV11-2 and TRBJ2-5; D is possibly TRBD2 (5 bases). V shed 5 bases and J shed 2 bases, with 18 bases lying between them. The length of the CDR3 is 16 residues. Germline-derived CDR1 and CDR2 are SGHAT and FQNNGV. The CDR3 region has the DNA TGTGCCAGCAGCCGCGTAACGGGAACTGAACAAGAGACCCAGTACTTC. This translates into CASSRVTGTEQETQYF.

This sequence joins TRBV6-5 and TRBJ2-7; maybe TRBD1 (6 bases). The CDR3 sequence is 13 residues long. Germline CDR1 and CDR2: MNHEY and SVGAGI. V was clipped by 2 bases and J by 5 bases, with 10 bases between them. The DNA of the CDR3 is TGTGCCAGCAGTTACCTTACAGGGAACGAGCAGTACTTC. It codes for CASSYLTGNEQYF.

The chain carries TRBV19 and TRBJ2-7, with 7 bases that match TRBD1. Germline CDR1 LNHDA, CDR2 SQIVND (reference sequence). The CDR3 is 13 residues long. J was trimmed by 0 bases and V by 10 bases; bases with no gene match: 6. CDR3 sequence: CATRDSPSYEQYF. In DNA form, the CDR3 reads TGTGCCACCCGGGACAGCCCCTCCTACGAGCAGTACTTC.

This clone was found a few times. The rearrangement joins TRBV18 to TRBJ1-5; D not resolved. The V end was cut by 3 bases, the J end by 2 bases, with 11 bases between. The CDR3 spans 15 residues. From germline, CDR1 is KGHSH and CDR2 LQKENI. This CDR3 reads CASSPGGPGNQPQHF. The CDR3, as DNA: TGTGCCAGCTCACCGGGCGGGCCGGGCAATCAGCCCCAGCATTTT.

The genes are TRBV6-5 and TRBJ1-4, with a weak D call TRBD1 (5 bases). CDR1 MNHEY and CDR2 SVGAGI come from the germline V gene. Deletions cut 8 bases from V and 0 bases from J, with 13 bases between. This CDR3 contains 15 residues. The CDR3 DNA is TGTGCCAGCCGGGGGGGACCTGCAACTAATGAAAAACTGTTTTTT. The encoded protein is CASRGGPATNEKLFF.

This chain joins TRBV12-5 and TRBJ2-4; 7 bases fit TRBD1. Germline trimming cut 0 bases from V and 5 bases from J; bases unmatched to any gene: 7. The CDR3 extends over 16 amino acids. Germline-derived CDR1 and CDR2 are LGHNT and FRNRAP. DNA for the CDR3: TGTGCTAGTGGTTTGGTTAAGGGGGCGAGCGAAAACATTCAGTACTTC. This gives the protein CASGLVKGASENIQYF.

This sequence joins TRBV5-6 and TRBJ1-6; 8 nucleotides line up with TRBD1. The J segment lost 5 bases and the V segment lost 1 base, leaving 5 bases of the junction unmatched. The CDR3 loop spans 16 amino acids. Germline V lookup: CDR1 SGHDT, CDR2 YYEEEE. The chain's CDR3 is CASSLRAGGHNSPLHF. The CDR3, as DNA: TGTGCCAGCAGCTTGAGGGCAGGGGGCCATAATTCACCCCTCCACTTT.

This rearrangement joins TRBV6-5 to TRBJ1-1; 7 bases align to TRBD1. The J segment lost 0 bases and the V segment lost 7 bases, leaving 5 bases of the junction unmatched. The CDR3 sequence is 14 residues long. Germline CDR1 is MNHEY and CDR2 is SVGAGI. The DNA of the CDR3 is TGTGCCAGCACCCCCACAGGGGTGAACACTGAAGCTTTCTTT. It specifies CASTPTGVNTEAFF.

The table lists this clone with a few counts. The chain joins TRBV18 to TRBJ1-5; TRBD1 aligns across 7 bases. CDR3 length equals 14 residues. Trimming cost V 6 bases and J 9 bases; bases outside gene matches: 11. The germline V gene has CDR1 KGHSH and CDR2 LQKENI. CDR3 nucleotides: TGTGCCAGCTCCTATGGACAGGATGGACGGCCCCAGCATTTT. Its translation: CASSYGQDGRPQHF.

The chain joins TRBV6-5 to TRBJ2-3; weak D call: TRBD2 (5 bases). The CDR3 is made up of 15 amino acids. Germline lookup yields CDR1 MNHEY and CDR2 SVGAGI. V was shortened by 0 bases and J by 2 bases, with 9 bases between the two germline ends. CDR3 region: CASSYSGNPTDTQYF. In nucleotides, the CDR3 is TGTGCCAGCAGTTACTCCGGGAACCCCACAGATACGCAGTATTTT.

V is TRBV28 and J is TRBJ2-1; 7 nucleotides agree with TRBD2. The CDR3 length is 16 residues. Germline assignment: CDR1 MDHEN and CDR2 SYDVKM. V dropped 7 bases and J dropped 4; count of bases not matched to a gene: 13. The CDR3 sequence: CASKIPGASGYNEQFF. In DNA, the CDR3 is TGTGCCAGCAAAATTCCCGGGGCTAGCGGTTACAATGAGCAGTTCTTC. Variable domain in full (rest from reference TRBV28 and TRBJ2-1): DVKVTQSSRYLVKRTGEKVFLECVQDMDHENMFWYRQDPGLGLRLIYFSYDVKMKEKGDIPEGYSVSREKKERFSLILESASTNQTSMYLCASKIPGASGYNEQFFGPGTRLTVL.

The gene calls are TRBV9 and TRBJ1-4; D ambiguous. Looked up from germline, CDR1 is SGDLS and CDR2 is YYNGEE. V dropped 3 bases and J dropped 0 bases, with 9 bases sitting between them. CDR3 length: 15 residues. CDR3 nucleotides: TGTGCCAGCAGCGCGACTCCGACAACTAATGAAAAACTGTTTTTT. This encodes CASSATPTTNEKLFF.

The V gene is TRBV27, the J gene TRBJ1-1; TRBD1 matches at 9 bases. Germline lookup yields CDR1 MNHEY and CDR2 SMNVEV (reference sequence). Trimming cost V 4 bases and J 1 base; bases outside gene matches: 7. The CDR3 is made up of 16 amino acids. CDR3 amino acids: CASSSIGTGKNTEAFF. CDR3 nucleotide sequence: TGTGCCAGCAGTTCGATTGGGACAGGGAAGAACACTGAAGCTTTCTTT.

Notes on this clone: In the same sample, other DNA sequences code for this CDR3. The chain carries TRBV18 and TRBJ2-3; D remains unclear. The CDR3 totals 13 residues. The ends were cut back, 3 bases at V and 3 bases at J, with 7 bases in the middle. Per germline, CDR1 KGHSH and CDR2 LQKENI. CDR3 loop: CASSPPVTDTQYF. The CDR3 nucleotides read TGTGCCAGCTCACCCCCGGTTACAGATACGCAGTATTTT.

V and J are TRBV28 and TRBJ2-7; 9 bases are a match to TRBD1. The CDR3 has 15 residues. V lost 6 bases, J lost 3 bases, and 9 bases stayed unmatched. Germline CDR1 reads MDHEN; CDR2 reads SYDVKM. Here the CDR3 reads CASRIRTGEYYEQYF. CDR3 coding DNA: TGTGCCAGCAGAATCAGGACAGGGGAATACTACGAGCAGTACTTC.

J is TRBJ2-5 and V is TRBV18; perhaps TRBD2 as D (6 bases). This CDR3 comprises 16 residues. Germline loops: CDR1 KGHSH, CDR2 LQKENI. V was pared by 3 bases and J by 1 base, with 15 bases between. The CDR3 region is CASSPRTPGAQETQYF. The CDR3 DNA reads TGTGCCAGCTCACCCCGAACCCCGGGAGCCCAAGAGACCCAGTACTTC.

The CDR3 sequence: CASSKSGQGGLNTEAFF. Here the CDR3 DNA reads TGCGCCAGCAGCAAATCGGGACAGGGCGGATTGAACACTGAAGCTTTCTTT. This chain uses TRBV5-1 with TRBJ1-1; TRBD1 aligns across 9 bases. There are 17 residues in the CDR3. Germline loops: CDR1 SGHRS, CDR2 YFSETQ. V shed 4 bases and J 0 bases; nucleotides not matched to a gene: 10. Looking up the rest from reference TRBV5-1 and TRBJ1-1 gives the full variable domain: KAGVTQTPRYLIKTRGQQVTLSCSPISGHRSVSWYQQTPGQGLQFLFEYFSETQRNKGNFPGRFSGRQFSNSRSEMNVSTLELGDSALYLCASSKSGQGGLNTEAFFGQGTRLTVV.

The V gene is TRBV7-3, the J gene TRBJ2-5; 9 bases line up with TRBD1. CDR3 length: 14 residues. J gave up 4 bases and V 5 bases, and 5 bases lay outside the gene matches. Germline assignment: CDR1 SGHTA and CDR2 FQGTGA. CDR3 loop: CASSPGQGGETQYF. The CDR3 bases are TGTGCCAGCAGCCCGGGACAGGGTGGAGAGACCCAGTACTTC.

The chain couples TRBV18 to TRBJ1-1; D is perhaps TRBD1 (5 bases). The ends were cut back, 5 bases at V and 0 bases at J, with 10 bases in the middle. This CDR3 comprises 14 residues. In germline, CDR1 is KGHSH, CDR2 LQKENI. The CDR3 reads CASSTTALNTEAFF. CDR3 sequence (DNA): TGTGCCAGCTCAACGACAGCTTTGAACACTGAAGCTTTCTTT.

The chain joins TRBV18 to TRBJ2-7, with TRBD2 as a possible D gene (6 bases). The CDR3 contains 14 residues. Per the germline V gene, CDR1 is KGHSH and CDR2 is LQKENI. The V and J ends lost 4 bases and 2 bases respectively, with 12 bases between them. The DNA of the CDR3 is TGTGCCAGCTCACATCCGGGACTCCCCTACGAGCAGTACTTC. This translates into CASSHPGLPYEQYF. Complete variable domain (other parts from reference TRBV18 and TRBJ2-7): NAGVMQNPRHLVRRRGQEARLRCSPMKGHSHVYWYRQLPEEGLKFMVYLQKENIIDESGMPKERFSAEFPKEGPSILRIQQVVRGDSAAYFCASSHPGLPYEQYFGPGTRLTVT.

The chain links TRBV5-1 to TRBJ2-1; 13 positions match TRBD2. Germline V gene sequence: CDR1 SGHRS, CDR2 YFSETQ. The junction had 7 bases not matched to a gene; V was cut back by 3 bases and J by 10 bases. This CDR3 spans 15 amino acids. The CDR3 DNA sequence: TGCGCCAGCAGCTCCGGGACTAGCGGGATAGGGGAGCAGTTCTTC. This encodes CASSSGTSGIGEQFF.